This T cell receptor (beta chain) was identified during a study of blood T cell repertoires in COVID-19. Germline CDR1 MGHRA, CDR2 YSYEKL. This CDR3 spans 14 amino acids. V shed 3 bases and J 1 base; nucleotides not matched to a gene: 3. Authors' processing steps: Estimation of nucleated cell counts relied on the amplification of reference gene primers. Sequenced by immunoSEQ multiplex PCR; TCRdb stores in-frame clones only, minus some. The V and J calls and clone size come from that table; D and trimming were worked out from the DNA. The sample carries approximately 470,000 clones, roughly 90% recorded once. Among Cohort 3 donors, those recovered had two negative PCRs, clearance, or symptom resolution.

Sequencing was carried out using PBMCs or T cells enriched from blood (not recorded which). This chain joins TRBV4-1 and TRBJ2-7; TRBD1 matches 7 bases. The sequence was obtained from a woman aged 18-29 years who had recovered from COVID-19. This chain's CDR3 is CASSHSRGSYEQYF. DNA for the CDR3: TGCGCCAGCAGCCACTCCAGGGGGTCCTACGAGCAGTACTTC.